This T cell receptor (beta chain) was retrieved from a study of identical twins. Whole-study findings and limits: Among out-of-frame alpha sequences shared by twins, low generation probability occurred in excess.

One entry per CDR3 protein results from TCRdb running MiXCR on the 5' RACE reads. The table lists hundreds of thousands of distinct CDR3 sequences, around 20% of them singletons, with about 0.48% in the top ten. Trimming cost V 7 bases and J 5 bases; bases outside gene matches: 7. Germline CDR1 and CDR2: MNHNS and SASEGT. The CDR3 extends over 13 amino acids. This clonotype came up a few times. Antigen specificity is unknown. These same records also appear under a second study, on yellow fever vaccine responses in identical twins.

The clonotype was recovered from a woman under 30 in good health. V is TRBV6-1 and J is TRBJ1-2; 7 bases align to TRBD1. Sequencing was performed on CD4+ T cells sorted from blood. CDR3 in amino acids: CASKTGTAYGYTF. In DNA form, the CDR3 reads TGTGCCAGCAAAACCGGGACAGCTTATGGCTACACCTTC.